This T cell receptor beta chain was obtained from a study of molecular identifiers for immune sequencing clone quantification. This clonotype has at least ten counts. Previously published methods and listed TCR primers were used for the bulk TCR libraries. TCRdb redid the calling of the PCR reads with MiXCR, one entry per CDR3 protein. Of about 40,000 distinct CDR3 sequences listed, nearly 25% were seen once; the top ten hold around 0.98%. Germline CDR1 and CDR2: MNHEY and SVGAGI. V was cut by 6 bases and J by 5 bases, with 8 bases left in between. CDR3 length: 11 amino acids. The rearrangement uses TRBV6-5 and TRBJ2-7; tentatively, D is TRBD1 (5 bases). This clonotype was sampled from a human donor in good health. Some libraries in this study had Jurkat cell RNA spiked in. The sequenced sample was naive CD8+ T cells from blood, with Jurkat cell RNA spiked in. Subset in this sample: FACS-sorted CD8+CD4-CCR7+CD45RA+ naive T cells. This CDR3 reads CASSQGNEQYF. The DNA for the CDR3 is TGTGCCAGCAGCCAGGGAAACGAGCAGTACTTC.